The subject of this entry is one TCR beta chain. This record belongs to a study of shared clonotypes between healthy human individuals. Naive CD45RA+ and memory CD45RA-negative subsets were split from CD4+ cells. The protocol was immunoSEQ multiplex PCR, while the TCRdb copy is restricted to in-frame clones and leaves out a portion. The profile shows millions of clones, around 94% of them singletons. Sequencing used naive CD4+ T cells sorted from blood. The subset: CD45RA+ positively selected. The origin of this receptor is a man between 18 and 29 years old in good health.

This chain's CDR3 is CACSEPGGRNTGELFF. DNA for the CDR3: TGTGCCTGCTCGGAACCAGGGGGACGAAACACCGGGGAGCTGTTTTTT. The rearrangement uses TRBV10-3 and TRBJ2-2; 7 positions agree with TRBD1. The CDR3 spans 16 residues. With 11 bases clipped from V and 2 bases from J, the junction kept 14 bases outside the gene matches. Germline V gene sequence: CDR1 ENHRY, CDR2 SYGVKD.